This TCR beta chain was recorded in a study of cytomegalovirus exposure and HLA in healthy donors. For the study at large: A prior analysis found more than 90 million unique TCR beta sequences from 150 million to 200 million T cells. Overall study results and limits: An ancestry cluster, one associated with Asian ancestry, reportedly showed fewer N-insertions than the roughly 670-donor mean in a later analysis. Usually a TCR sequence was rare, but some public TCRs were found in many donors.

Though probably carrying unrecorded immune exposures, donors were nominally healthy at sampling. This clone came up once. The antigen is not known. With 60 Vbeta and 13 Jbeta primers, the PCR was carried out. TCRdb keeps only in-frame clones here, not all; method: immunoSEQ multiplex PCR. Seen here are over 150,000 clones, approximately 80% observed once, and the top ten hold 2.6%. V lost 3 bases and J lost 2; bases outside the gene matches: 9. This CDR3 region has 17 residues. Germline assignment: CDR1 SGHVS and CDR2 FNYEAQ. The sequenced sample consisted of PBMCs. The receptor's source is a woman aged 40 to 55 in good health and CMV-seropositive. The chain recombines TRBV7-6 with TRBJ2-1; 8 bases agree with TRBD2. CDR3 residues: CASSLETGLVTYNEQFF. Written as DNA, the CDR3 is TGTGCCAGCAGCTTGGAAACGGGACTAGTTACCTACAATGAGCAGTTCTTC.